The TCR beta chain under discussion was sequenced for a study of blood T cell repertoires in COVID-19. Overall study: The United States, Italy and Spain provided the acute and convalescent COVID-19 samples. Sample material is recorded as cDNA or gDNA derived from T cells, B-cell-depleted T cells, or PBMCs.

As processed by the authors: Reference gene primer amplification gave nucleated cell count estimates. Only in-frame clones appear in the TCRdb table, and some are missing; sequencing was by immunoSEQ multiplex PCR. The DNA gave D and trimming, while V, J and clone size come from that table. The sample lists roughly 250,000 clones; 70% to 90% were seen once. The V gene end was trimmed by 0 bases and the J gene end by 1 base; junction bases not matched to a gene: 0. The CDR3 extends over 15 amino acids. Germline V gives CDR1 MNHEY, CDR2 SVGAGI. Concerning this clone itself: Other nucleotide sequences from this sample produce the same CDR3.

The TCR comes from a woman aged 40 to 50 with acute or convalescent COVID-19. Source material: peripheral blood. The V and J genes are TRBV6-5 and TRBJ1-1; 9 positions match TRBD1. This CDR3 is CASSYSGQGNTEAFF. CDR3 sequence (DNA): TGTGCCAGCAGTTACTCGGGACAGGGGAACACTGAAGCTTTCTTT.